The 8 T cell receptor beta chains below were found in one sample sequenced in a study of cytomegalovirus exposure and HLA in healthy donors. Amplification used 60 Vbeta primers and 13 Jbeta primers. The protocol was immunoSEQ multiplex PCR, while the TCRdb copy is restricted to in-frame clones and leaves out a portion. The record lists about 200,000 clones, of which the ten most abundant hold around 0.7%. Sequencing used PBMCs. All receptors come from a boy aged 5 to 17 in good health and CMV-seronegative.

The chain employs TRBV2 and TRBJ2-5; 15 bases are shared with TRBD2. The CDR3 is 17 residues long. The germline gives CDR1 SNHLY, CDR2 FYNNEI. V was clipped by 6 bases and J by 5 bases; unmatched bases: 10. CDR3 coding DNA: TGTGCCAGCAGGGCCAGGACTAGCGGGGGGGTATTGGAGACCCAGTACTTC. This sequence encodes CASRARTSGGVLETQYF.

The V gene is TRBV7-3, the J gene TRBJ1-6; tentative D call: TRBD1 (5 bases). The V end was cut by 2 bases, the J end by 1 base, with 9 bases between. This CDR3 spans 16 amino acids. CDR1 and CDR2 from the germline V gene are SGHTA and FQGTGA. This CDR3 reads CASSLRGGSYNSPLHF. The DNA of the CDR3 is TGTGCCAGCAGCTTACGGGGGGGATCCTATAATTCACCCCTCCACTTT.

J is TRBJ2-2 and V is TRBV4-3; D not resolved. V lost 6 bases and J 5 bases, leaving 19 bases between the germline ends. Germline CDR1 LGHNA, CDR2 YSLEER. There are 16 residues in the CDR3. CDR3 in DNA: TGCGCCAGCAGTATTAATCTACAGACACCGACCGGGGAGCTGTTTTTT. Translated, it gives CASSINLQTPTGELFF.

The chain has TRBV19 and TRBJ1-2, with TRBD1 matching over 9 bases. This CDR3 has 13 amino acids. The V segment lost 5 bases and the J segment 4 bases; nucleotides outside the gene matches: 2. In germline, CDR1 is LNHDA, CDR2 SQIVND (reference sequence). CDR3 amino acids: CASSQTGGYGYTF. CDR3 coding DNA: TGTGCCAGTAGTCAGACAGGGGGCTATGGCTACACCTTC. Together with reference TRBV19 and TRBJ1-2, the CDR3 gives the full variable domain: DGGITQSPKYLFRKEGQNVTLSCEQNLNHDAMYWYRQDPGQGLRLIYYSQIVNDFQKGDIAEGYSVSREKKESFPLTVTSAQKNPTAFYLCASSQTGGYGYTFGSGTRLTVV.

This chain uses TRBV6-4 with TRBJ1-1, with 9 bases aligning to TRBD1. The CDR3 length is 13 residues. J was trimmed by 7 bases and V by 5 bases; bases with no gene match: 5. CDR1 and CDR2 from the germline V gene are MRHNA and SNTAGT. CDR3 in amino acids: CASSKDRGGEAFF. The CDR3 DNA reads as TGTGCCAGCAGTAAGGACAGGGGAGGTGAAGCTTTCTTT.

The chain is built from TRBV7-4 and TRBJ1-1; 7 nucleotides line up with TRBD1. The CDR3 is 15 amino acids. V trimming: 0 bases; J trimming: 3 bases; junction bases outside the gene matches: 4. The germline V gene has CDR1 SGHVT and CDR2 SQSDAQ. CDR3 residues: CASSLAHRGDTEAFF. CDR3 coding DNA: TGTGCCAGCAGCTTAGCCCACAGGGGAGACACTGAAGCTTTCTTT.

The V gene is TRBV5-6, the J gene TRBJ2-7, with TRBD2 matching 8 bases. The CDR3 runs 17 residues. With 1 base clipped from V and 5 bases from J, the junction kept 14 bases outside the gene matches. Germline CDR1 and CDR2: SGHDT and YYEEEE. The CDR3 loop is CASSLFVIAGGRDEQYF. As DNA, the CDR3 is TGTGCCAGCAGCTTGTTTGTTATTGCGGGGGGCAGGGACGAGCAGTACTTC. The complete variable domain, with remaining parts taken from reference TRBV5-6 and TRBJ2-7, reads DAGVTQSPTHLIKTRGQQVTLRCSPKSGHDTVSWYQQALGQGPQFIFQYYEEEERQRGNFPDRFSGHQFPNYSSELNVNALLLGDSALYLCASSLFVIAGGRDEQYFGPGTRLTVT.

As DNA, the CDR3 is TGTGCCAGCAGCTTCCGAACAGGGGGCTACTACGAGCAGTACTTC. This sequence encodes CASSFRTGGYYEQYF. The rearrangement uses TRBV5-8 and TRBJ2-7, with TRBD1 matching over 9 bases. Germline loops: CDR1 SGHTS, CDR2 YDEGEE. The V and J ends lost 2 bases and 3 bases, in that order; junction bases with no gene match: 6. The CDR3 totals 15 residues.